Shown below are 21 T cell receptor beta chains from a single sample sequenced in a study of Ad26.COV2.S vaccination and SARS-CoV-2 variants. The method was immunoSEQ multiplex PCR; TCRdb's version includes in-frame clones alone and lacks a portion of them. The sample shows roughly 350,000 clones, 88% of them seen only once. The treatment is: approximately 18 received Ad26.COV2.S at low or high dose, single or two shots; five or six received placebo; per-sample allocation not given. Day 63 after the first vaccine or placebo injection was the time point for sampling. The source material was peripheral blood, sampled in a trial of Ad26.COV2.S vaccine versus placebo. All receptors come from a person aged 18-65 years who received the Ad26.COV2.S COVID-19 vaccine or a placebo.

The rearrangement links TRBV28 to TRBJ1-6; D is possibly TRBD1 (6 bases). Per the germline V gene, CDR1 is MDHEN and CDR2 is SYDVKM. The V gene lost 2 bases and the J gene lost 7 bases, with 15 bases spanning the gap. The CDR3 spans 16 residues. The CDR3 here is CASSLLLMQGNSPLHF. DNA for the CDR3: TGTGCCAGCAGTTTACTACTTATGCAGGGGAATTCACCCCTCCACTTT. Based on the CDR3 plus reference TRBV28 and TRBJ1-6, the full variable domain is DVKVTQSSRYLVKRTGEKVFLECVQDMDHENMFWYRQDPGLGLRLIYFSYDVKMKEKGDIPEGYSVSREKKERFSLILESASTNQTSMYLCASSLLLMQGNSPLHFGNGTRLTVT.

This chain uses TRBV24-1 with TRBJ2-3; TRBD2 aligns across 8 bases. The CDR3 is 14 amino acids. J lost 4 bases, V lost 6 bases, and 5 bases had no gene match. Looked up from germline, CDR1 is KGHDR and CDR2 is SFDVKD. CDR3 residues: CATSRGGSSDTQYF. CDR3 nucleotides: TGTGCCACCAGTCGGGGGGGCAGTTCAGATACGCAGTATTTT.

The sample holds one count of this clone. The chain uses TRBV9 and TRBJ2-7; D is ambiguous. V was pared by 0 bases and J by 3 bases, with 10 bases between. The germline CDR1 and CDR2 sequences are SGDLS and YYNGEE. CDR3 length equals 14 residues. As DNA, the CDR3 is TGTGCCAGCAGCGTAGTGGGTGATAACTACGAGCAGTACTTC. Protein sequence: CASSVVGDNYEQYF. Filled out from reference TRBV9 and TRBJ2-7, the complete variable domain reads DSGVTQTPKHLITATGQRVTLRCSPRSGDLSVYWYQQSLDQGLQFLIQYYNGEERAKGNILERFSAQQFPDLHSELNLSSLELGDSALYFCASSVVGDNYEQYFGPGTRLTVT.

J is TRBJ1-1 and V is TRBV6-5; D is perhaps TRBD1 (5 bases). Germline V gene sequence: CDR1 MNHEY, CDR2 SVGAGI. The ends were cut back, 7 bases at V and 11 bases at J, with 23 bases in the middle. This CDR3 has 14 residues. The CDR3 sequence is CASTQWDVSPGAFF. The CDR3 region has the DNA TGTGCCAGCACCCAGTGGGACGTCAGCCCGGGGGCTTTCTTT.

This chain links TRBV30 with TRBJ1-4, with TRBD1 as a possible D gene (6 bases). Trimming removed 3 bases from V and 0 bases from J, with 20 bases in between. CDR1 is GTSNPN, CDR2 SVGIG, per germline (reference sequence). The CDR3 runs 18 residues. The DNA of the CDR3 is TGTGCCTGGAGGGGCACCGATCAGGGGAGGGCAACTAATGAAAAACTGTTTTTT. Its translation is CAWRGTDQGRATNEKLFF.

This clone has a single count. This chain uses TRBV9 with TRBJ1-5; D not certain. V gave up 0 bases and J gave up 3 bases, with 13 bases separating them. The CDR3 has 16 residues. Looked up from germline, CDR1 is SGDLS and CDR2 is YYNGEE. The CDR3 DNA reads TGTGCCAGCAGCGTAGGCGTCGGGTTAACCAATCAGCCCCAGCATTTT. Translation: CASSVGVGLTNQPQHF. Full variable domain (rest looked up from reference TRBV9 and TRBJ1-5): DSGVTQTPKHLITATGQRVTLRCSPRSGDLSVYWYQQSLDQGLQFLIQYYNGEERAKGNILERFSAQQFPDLHSELNLSSLELGDSALYFCASSVGVGLTNQPQHFGDGTRLSIL.

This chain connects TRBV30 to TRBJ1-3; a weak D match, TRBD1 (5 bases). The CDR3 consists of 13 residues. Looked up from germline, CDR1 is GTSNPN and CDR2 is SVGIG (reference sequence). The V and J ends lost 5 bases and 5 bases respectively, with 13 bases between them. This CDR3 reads CAWETAVRNTIYF. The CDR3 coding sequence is TGTGCCTGGGAGACAGCGGTCAGAAACACCATATATTTT. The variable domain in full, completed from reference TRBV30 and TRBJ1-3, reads SQTIHQWPATLVQPVGSPLSLECTVEGTSNPNLYWYRQAAGRGLQLLFYSVGIGQISSEVPQNLSASRPQDRQFILSSKKLLLSDSGFYLCAWETAVRNTIYFGEGSWLTVV.

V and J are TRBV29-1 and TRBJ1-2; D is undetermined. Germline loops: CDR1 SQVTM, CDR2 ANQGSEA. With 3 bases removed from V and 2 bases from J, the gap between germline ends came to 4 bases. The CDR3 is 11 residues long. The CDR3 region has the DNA TGCAGCGTTGAGCTGAACTATGGCTACACCTTC. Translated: CSVELNYGYTF.

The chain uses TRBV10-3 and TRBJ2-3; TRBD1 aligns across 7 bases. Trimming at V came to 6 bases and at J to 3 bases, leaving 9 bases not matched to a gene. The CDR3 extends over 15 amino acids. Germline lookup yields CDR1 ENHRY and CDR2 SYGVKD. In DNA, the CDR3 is TGTGCCATCAGCCAGGACCACAGGGGAACAGATACGCAGTATTTT. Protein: CAISQDHRGTDTQYF.

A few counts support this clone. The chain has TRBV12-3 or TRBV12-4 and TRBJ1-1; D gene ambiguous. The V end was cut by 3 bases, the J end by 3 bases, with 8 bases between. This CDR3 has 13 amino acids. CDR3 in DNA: TGTGCCAGCAGTTTCCATAGAGACACTGAAGCTTTCTTT. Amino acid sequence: CASSFHRDTEAFF.

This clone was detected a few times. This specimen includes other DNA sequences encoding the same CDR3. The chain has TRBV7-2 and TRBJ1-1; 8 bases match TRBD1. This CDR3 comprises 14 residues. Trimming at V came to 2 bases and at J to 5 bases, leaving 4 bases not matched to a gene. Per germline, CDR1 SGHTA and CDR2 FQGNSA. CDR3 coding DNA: TGTGCCAGCAGCTTACAGGGGGCGAGAACTGAAGCTTTCTTT. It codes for CASSLQGARTEAFF.

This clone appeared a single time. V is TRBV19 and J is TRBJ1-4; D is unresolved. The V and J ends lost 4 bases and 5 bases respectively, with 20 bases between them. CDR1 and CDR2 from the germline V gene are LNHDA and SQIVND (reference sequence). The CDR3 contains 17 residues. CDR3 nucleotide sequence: TGTGCCAGTAGTACCTCACGGTCCCGAGAGGGCAATGAAAAACTGTTTTTT. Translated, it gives CASSTSRSREGNEKLFF.

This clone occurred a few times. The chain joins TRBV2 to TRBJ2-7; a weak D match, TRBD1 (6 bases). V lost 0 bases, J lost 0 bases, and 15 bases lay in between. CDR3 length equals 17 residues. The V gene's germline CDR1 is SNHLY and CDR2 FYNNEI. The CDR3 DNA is TGTGCCAGCAGTGAAGCGATCGGACAGCGGTCCTCCTACGAGCAGTACTTC. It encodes CASSEAIGQRSSYEQYF.

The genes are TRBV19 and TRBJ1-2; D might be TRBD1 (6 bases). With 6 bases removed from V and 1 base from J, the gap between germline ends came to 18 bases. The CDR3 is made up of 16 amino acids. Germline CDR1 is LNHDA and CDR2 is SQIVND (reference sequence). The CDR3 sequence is CASSGGRVPYNYGYTF. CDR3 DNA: TGTGCCAGTAGCGGGGGCAGGGTCCCTTATAACTATGGCTACACCTTC.

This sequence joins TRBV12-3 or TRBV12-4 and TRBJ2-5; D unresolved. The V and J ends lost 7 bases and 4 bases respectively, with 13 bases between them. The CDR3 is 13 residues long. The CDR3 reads CASTGVIVETQYF. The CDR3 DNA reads TGTGCCAGCACCGGTGTGATAGTAGAGACCCAGTACTTC.

The CDR3, as DNA: TGTGCCAGCAGTCCGCTCGTCAGGGAGACGGGTGGGGGTGAAAAACTGTTTTTT. Amino acids: CASSPLVRETGGGEKLFF. The V gene is TRBV5-6, the J gene TRBJ1-4; D perhaps matches TRBD1 (5 bases). V gave up 5 bases and J gave up 7 bases, with 27 bases separating them. Germline V gene lookup returns CDR1 SGHDT and CDR2 YYEEEE. The CDR3 is 18 amino acids.

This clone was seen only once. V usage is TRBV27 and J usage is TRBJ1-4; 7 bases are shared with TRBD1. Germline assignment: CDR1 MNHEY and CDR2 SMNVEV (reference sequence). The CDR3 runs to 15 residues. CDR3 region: CRGQTELATNEKLFF. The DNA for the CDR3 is TGTAGGGGGCAGACAGAGCTTGCAACTAATGAAAAACTGTTTTTT.

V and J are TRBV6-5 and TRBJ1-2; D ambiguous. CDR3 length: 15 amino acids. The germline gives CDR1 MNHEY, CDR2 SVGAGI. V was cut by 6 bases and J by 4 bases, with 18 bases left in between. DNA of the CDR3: TGTGCCAGCAGGACCGGGATAGTCATCAGCTATGGCTACACCTTC. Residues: CASRTGIVISYGYTF.

The CDR3 DNA reads TGTGCCAGCAGTTTATCGATCTCAGGGACAGGGATCTACGAGCAGTACTTC. The encoded protein is CASSLSISGTGIYEQYF. This chain uses TRBV27 with TRBJ2-7; 9 nucleotides match TRBD1. CDR1 MNHEY and CDR2 SMNVEV come from the germline V gene (reference sequence). The CDR3 runs to 17 residues. V lost 0 bases to trimming and J lost 3 bases; unmatched junction nucleotides: 9.

The CDR3 DNA reads TGTGCCAGCAGCACGTCAGGGGGCTGGGACACTGAAGCTTTCTTT. Protein: CASSTSGGWDTEAFF. This chain links TRBV11-2 with TRBJ1-1; 8 bases are shared with TRBD1. Looked up from germline, CDR1 is SGHAT and CDR2 is FQNNGV. With V trimmed by 5 bases and J by 3 bases, 8 bases remained unmatched. This CDR3 contains 15 residues.

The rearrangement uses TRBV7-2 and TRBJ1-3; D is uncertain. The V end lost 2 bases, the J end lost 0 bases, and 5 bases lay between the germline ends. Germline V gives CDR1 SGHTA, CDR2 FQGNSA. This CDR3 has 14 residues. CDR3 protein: CASSLSLSGNTIYF. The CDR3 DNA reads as TGTGCCAGCAGCTTATCTCTCTCTGGAAACACCATATATTTT.